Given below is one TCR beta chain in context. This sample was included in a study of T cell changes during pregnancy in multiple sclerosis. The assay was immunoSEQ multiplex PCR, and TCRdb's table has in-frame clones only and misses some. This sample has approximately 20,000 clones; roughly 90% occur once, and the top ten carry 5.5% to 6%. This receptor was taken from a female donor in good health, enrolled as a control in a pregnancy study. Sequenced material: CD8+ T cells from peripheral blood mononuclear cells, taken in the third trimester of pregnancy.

CDR3 DNA: TGTGCCAGCAGCTTATTAGGGGAGGACTCCTACGAGCAGTACTTC. Its translation is CASSLLGEDSYEQYF. The chain uses TRBV7-6 and TRBJ2-7; weak D call: TRBD2 (6 bases). CDR1 is SGHVS and CDR2 is FNYEAQ in the germline V gene. The CDR3 runs 15 residues. V gave up 2 bases and J gave up 0 bases, with 11 bases separating them.